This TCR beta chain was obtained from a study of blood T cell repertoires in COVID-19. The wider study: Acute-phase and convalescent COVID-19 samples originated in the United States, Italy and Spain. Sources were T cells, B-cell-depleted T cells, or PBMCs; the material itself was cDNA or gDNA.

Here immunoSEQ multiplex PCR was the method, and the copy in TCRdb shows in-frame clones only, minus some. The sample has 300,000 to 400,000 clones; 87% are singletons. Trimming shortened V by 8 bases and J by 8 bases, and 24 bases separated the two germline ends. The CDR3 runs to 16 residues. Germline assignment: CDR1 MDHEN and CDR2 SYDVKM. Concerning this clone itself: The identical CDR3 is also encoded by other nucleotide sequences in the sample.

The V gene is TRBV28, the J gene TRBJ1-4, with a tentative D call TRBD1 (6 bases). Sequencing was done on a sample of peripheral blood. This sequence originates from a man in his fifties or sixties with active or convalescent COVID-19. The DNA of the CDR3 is TGTGCCAGCCGGCATCACGGGGGGGGCGGGGGCGAAAAACTGTTTTTT. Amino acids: CASRHHGGGGGEKLFF.